The 10 T cell receptor beta chains listed next were all sequenced from one sample in a study of T cell repertoires in cytomegalovirus infection. Each CDR3 protein is one row after TCRdb ran MiXCR on the reads. The repertoire has around 710,000 distinct CDR3 sequences, about 27% of them found once; the top ten carry around 13%. These receptors are not linked to any known antigen. The material sequenced was cultured CD8+ T cells from PBMCs, taken from culture after CMV antigen stimulation. The origin of the receptors is a human donor in good health (CMV status not recorded). Some clones in this sample may be carry-over from other donors' samples.

The gene calls are TRBV12-3 or TRBV12-4 and TRBJ2-2, with TRBD1 matching 9 bases. The J segment lost 4 bases and the V segment lost 7 bases, leaving 4 bases of the junction unmatched. The CDR3 is 14 amino acids. The chain's CDR3 is CASKGTGSTGELFF. CDR3 in DNA: TGTGCCAGCAAGGGGACAGGGTCCACCGGGGAGCTGTTTTTT.

This clonotype was seen only a few times. This rearrangement joins TRBV28 to TRBJ2-3; no reliable D call. Germline assignment: CDR1 MDHEN and CDR2 SYDVKM. The CDR3 runs to 15 residues. Deletions cut 7 bases from V and 3 bases from J, with 17 bases between. DNA of the CDR3: TGTGCCAGCAACTCATTAGGAGTAGGGACAGATACGCAGTATTTT. Translation gives CASNSLGVGTDTQYF.

V usage is TRBV7-3 and J usage is TRBJ2-2; D might be TRBD2 (5 bases). In germline, CDR1 is SGHTA, CDR2 FQGTGA. This CDR3 comprises 16 residues. V was shortened by 1 base and J by 0 bases, with 9 bases between the two germline ends. CDR3 protein: CASSLRESANTGELFF. The DNA of the CDR3 is TGTGCCAGCAGCTTAAGGGAGAGCGCGAACACCGGGGAGCTGTTTTTT.

The rearrangement joins TRBV4-2 to TRBJ1-1; D call uncertain. Germline V gene lookup returns CDR1 LGHNA and CDR2 YNFKEQ. The V and J ends lost 5 bases and 1 base respectively, with 20 bases between them. The CDR3 length is 17 residues. The CDR3 nucleotides are TGTGCCAGCAGCTACCTGGCAGCCGCCATTGGGAACACTGAAGCTTTCTTT. Its protein product is CASSYLAAAIGNTEAFF.

V is TRBV27 and J is TRBJ2-6; weak D call: TRBD1 (6 bases). There are 20 residues in the CDR3. Germline CDR1 is MNHEY and CDR2 is SMNVEV (reference sequence). V was shortened by 6 bases and J by 0 bases, with 24 bases between the two germline ends. The CDR3 protein is CASRTSNPSNRVSGANVLTF. For the CDR3, the DNA is TGTGCCAGCAGAACCTCAAACCCCTCGAACAGGGTCTCTGGGGCCAACGTCCTGACTTTC.

The chain uses TRBV7-4 and TRBJ2-3, with D possibly TRBD2 on 7 matching bases. The CDR3 contains 16 residues. Trimming took 0 bases from V and 4 from J, leaving 14 bases between them. The germline V gene has CDR1 SGHVT and CDR2 SQSDAQ. The CDR3 region is CASSLASGGGPDTQYF. The CDR3 nucleotides read TGTGCCAGCAGCTTAGCAAGTGGGGGGGGGCCAGATACGCAGTATTTT.

CDR3 amino acids: CASTYRGGSNTGELFF. The CDR3 coding sequence is TGTGCCAGCACCTATCGCGGGGGGTCGAACACCGGGGAGCTGTTTTTT. V and J are TRBV7-4 and TRBJ2-2, with TRBD2 identical over 8 bases. From germline, CDR1 is SGHVT and CDR2 SQSDAQ. This CDR3 is built from 16 residues. Losses at the gene ends were 7 bases for V and 0 bases for J; bases not matched to a gene: 7.

This CDR3 reads CASSYSDRAGGYTF. Here the CDR3 DNA reads TGTGCCAGCAGTTACTCCGACAGGGCCGGCGGCTACACCTTC. This chain joins TRBV6-6 and TRBJ1-2, with TRBD1 matching 7 bases. CDR1 and CDR2 (germline): MNHNY, SVGAGI (reference sequence). There are 14 residues in the CDR3. V was pared by 0 bases and J by 8 bases, with 6 bases of the junction left unmatched.

CDR3 loop: CASSPGQISNQPQHF. DNA for the CDR3: TGTGCCAGCAGCCCGGGACAAATTAGCAATCAGCCCCAGCATTTT. The chain combines TRBV5-5 with TRBJ1-5, with D perhaps matching TRBD1 (6 bases). V lost 4 bases, J lost 0 bases, and 11 bases lay in between. The CDR3 sequence is 15 residues long. CDR1 is SGHKS, CDR2 YYEKEE, per germline (reference sequence).

The chain uses TRBV5-8 and TRBJ1-4; perhaps TRBD1 as D (6 bases). This CDR3 is built from 17 residues. Germline V gene sequence: CDR1 SGHTS, CDR2 YDEGEE. V lost 1 base and J lost 1, with 14 bases in between. The CDR3 DNA sequence: TGTGCCAGCAGCTTGCCGTTTCAGGGGATAACTAATGAAAAACTGTTTTTT. Translating it yields CASSLPFQGITNEKLFF.